Presented here are 7 T cell receptor beta chains from one specimen sequenced in a study of OX40 agonist ivuxolimab in advanced cancers. The data were produced by immunoSEQ multiplex PCR, yet TCRdb's version contains in-frame clones alone and is incomplete. Of about 20,000 clones in the sample, 75% to 85% were seen once. The specimen comprised CD4+ or CD8+ T cells sorted from blood, sampled in a trial of the OX40 agonist ivuxolimab. These receptors were collected from an adult with an advanced solid tumor such as melanoma, head and neck, liver or kidney cancer.

V and J are TRBV6-4 and TRBJ2-6, with 7 bases identical to TRBD1. V was clipped by 4 bases and J by 3 bases; unmatched bases: 0. Per germline, CDR1 MRHNA and CDR2 SNTAGT. CDR3 size: 14 residues. The CDR3 protein is CASSGTGGANVLTF. CDR3 bases: TGTGCCAGCAGTGGGACAGGTGGGGCCAACGTCCTGACTTTC.

This chain uses TRBV7-9 with TRBJ1-2; possible D gene TRBD1, 5 bases. The CDR3 consists of 15 residues. Trimming pared 2 bases from V and 4 bases from J, leaving 14 bases between. Per germline, CDR1 SEHNR and CDR2 FQNEAQ (reference sequence). The CDR3 here is CASSLPQQGRYGYTF. The CDR3 DNA reads TGTGCCAGCAGCTTACCCCAGCAGGGCCGCTATGGCTACACCTTC. The full variable domain, its missing parts supplied by reference TRBV7-9 and TRBJ1-2, is DTGVSQNPRHKITKRGQNVTFRCDPISEHNRLYWYRQTLGQGPEFLTYFQNEAQLEKSRLLSDRFSAERPKGSFSTLEIQRTEQGDSAMYLCASSLPQQGRYGYTFGSGTRLTVV.

The chain carries TRBV7-9 and TRBJ2-2; D ambiguous. The CDR3 spans 12 residues. The V gene's germline CDR1 is SEHNR and CDR2 FQNEAQ (reference sequence). The ends were cut back, 8 bases at V and 3 bases at J, with 7 bases in the middle. The CDR3 DNA reads as TGTGCCAGCCGGGTCTACACCGGGGAGCTGTTTTTT. The encoded protein is CASRVYTGELFF.

This rearrangement joins TRBV9 to TRBJ2-1; TRBD1 is a possible D gene (5 bases). The length of the CDR3 is 15 residues. CDR1 and CDR2 (germline): SGDLS, YYNGEE. V was trimmed by 6 bases and J by 5 bases, leaving 18 bases between them. The CDR3 reads CASTTGFQEDNEQFF. The CDR3 nucleotides read TGTGCCAGCACCACAGGATTTCAAGAAGACAATGAGCAGTTCTTC. Filled out from reference TRBV9 and TRBJ2-1, the complete variable domain reads DSGVTQTPKHLITATGQRVTLRCSPRSGDLSVYWYQQSLDQGLQFLIQYYNGEERAKGNILERFSAQQFPDLHSELNLSSLELGDSALYFCASTTGFQEDNEQFFGPGTRLTVL.

This clone was recorded once. J is TRBJ2-3 and V is TRBV4-3, with D tentatively TRBD1 (6 bases). This CDR3 is 19 amino acids long. V lost 0 bases and J 2 bases, leaving 21 bases between the germline ends. In germline, CDR1 is LGHNA, CDR2 YSLEER. CDR3 nucleotide sequence: TGCGCCAGCAGCCAAGATGGGGACATCAAGGGGCTACACACAGATACGCAGTATTTT. Translating it yields CASSQDGDIKGLHTDTQYF.

The chain is built from TRBV27 and TRBJ1-2, with D hard to call. CDR1 is MNHEY, CDR2 SMNVEV, per germline (reference sequence). V was pared by 5 bases and J by 6 bases, with 16 bases between. The CDR3 length is 14 residues. The CDR3 DNA reads as TGTGCCAGCAGTCCCTCCGGAGGGTGGGATGGCTACACCTTC. This codes for CASSPSGGWDGYTF.

The V gene is TRBV4-2, the J gene TRBJ1-1; D remains unclear. This CDR3 spans 15 amino acids. Germline CDR1 LGHNA, CDR2 YNFKEQ. Trimming removed 4 bases at V and 1 base at J, with 13 bases between. Here the CDR3 reads CASSPSEAGNTEAFF. The CDR3 nucleotides read TGTGCCAGCAGCCCCTCCGAGGCAGGGAACACTGAAGCTTTCTTT.